Listed below are T cell receptor beta chains from one sample, sequenced in a study of blood T cells in healthy people across ages. TCRdb independently ran MiXCR on the 5' RACE reads; one entry per CDR3 protein. The data show hundreds of thousands of distinct CDR3 sequences, around 42% seen once. The sequenced material came from blood. Every receptor here comes from a man aged 55 to 70 in good health. The conserved cysteine and the conserved F or W are not part of the CDR3 here. A D gene is named only where the DNA matches it firmly.

CDR3 protein,V gene,J gene,D gene
ASSMDRTSTDTQY,TRBV5-1,TRBJ2-3,TRBD1
ASAPGGTEAF,TRBV25-1,TRBJ1-1,NA
SVLYGTNTGELF,TRBV29-1,TRBJ2-2,NA
ASSPGQGISYEQY,TRBV7-9,TRBJ2-7,TRBD1
ASRFVGSRVGEQY,TRBV5-4,NA,NA
ASRMTRAETQY,TRBV12-3/TRBV12-4,TRBJ2-5,NA
ASKKRGRAGWESKNIQY,TRBV12-3/TRBV12-4,TRBJ2-4,NA
ASSQIDRAYEQY,TRBV14,TRBJ2-7,TRBD1
ASSSPGPQETQY,TRBV7-2,TRBJ2-5,NA
SARNPQGDYEQY,TRBV20-1,TRBJ2-7,TRBD1
ASSHRLLSTDTQY,TRBV27,TRBJ2-3,NA
ASRTGLTSNEQF,TRBV6-2/TRBV6-3,TRBJ2-1,TRBD1
ASSGLQGPEQY,TRBV9,TRBJ2-7,NA
ATSREKGTGSNQPQH,TRBV15,TRBJ1-5,TRBD1
SARDPNAGEQY,TRBV20-1,NA,NA
ASRVSGTDTQY,TRBV12-3/TRBV12-4,TRBJ2-3,NA
ASSVGGDLGYNEQF,TRBV9,TRBJ2-1,NA
ASSFGGERSYEQY,TRBV28,TRBJ2-7,TRBD2
ASRPSGGGETQY,TRBV27,NA,NA
ASGDRVAGFNEQF,TRBV2,TRBJ2-1,TRBD2
ASSLGDPSSYEQY,TRBV7-9,TRBJ2-7,NA
ASSQGPSYNEQF,TRBV5-1,TRBJ2-1,NA